Listed here are 22 T cell receptor beta chains from one sample, sequenced in a study of T cells in women clearing cervical HPV infection. Generated by immunoSEQ multiplex PCR, the TCRdb table keeps only in-frame clones and is missing some. The sample table includes 35,000 to 45,000 clones. Sequencing was performed on blood buffy coat. These receptors originate from a woman between 18 and 70 years old with a cervical HPV16 infection that either progressed to CIN3+ or cleared (not recorded which).

Concerning this clone itself: The CDR3 end lies 3 residues beyond the end of the read and is filled in from the germline J gene. The chain joins TRBV5-1 to TRBJ1-5; TRBD1 agrees at 11 bases. The CDR3 has 15 residues. V was pared by 2 bases and J by 9 bases, with 7 bases of the junction left unmatched. Germline CDR1 reads SGHRS; CDR2 reads YFSETQ. CDR3 protein: CASSFGTGGGWPQHF. Partial CDR3 DNA: TGCGCCAGCAGCTTTGGGACAGGGGGGGGGTGGCCC.

For this clone: The observed sequence ends 3 residues before the CDR3 terminus, with the missing tail filled in from the germline J gene. The genes are TRBV5-1 and TRBJ1-2, with 8 positions matching TRBD1. The CDR3 consists of 14 residues. CDR1 SGHRS and CDR2 YFSETQ come from the germline V gene. Germline trimming cut 4 bases from V and 4 bases from J; bases unmatched to any gene: 6. CDR3 amino acids: CASSPPDRGYGYTF. CDR3 DNA (partial): TGCGCCAGCAGCCCGCCCGACAGGGGCTATGGC.

With regard to this clone: Sequencing ends 3 residues short of the CDR3 end; the germline J gene provides the rest. J is TRBJ2-2 and V is TRBV6-7; tentative D call: TRBD1 (5 bases). TRBV6-7 is annotated as an ORF whose role is uncertain. The CDR3 sequence is 14 residues long. V lost 3 bases and J 6 bases, leaving 11 bases between the germline ends. CDR3 bases read: TGTGCCAGCAGTTATCAACCAGGGCCCGGGGAG. Translation: CASSYQPGPGE. In full, the CDR3 reads CASSYQPGPGELFF.

The CDR3 loop is CASSEDSYGYTF. The sequenced CDR3 bases are TGTGCCAGCAGCGAGGACAGCTATGGC. The chain carries TRBV7-2 and TRBJ1-2, with D possibly TRBD1 on 6 matching bases. The read ends 3 residues early relative to the CDR3; the germline J gene fills the gap. This CDR3 is 12 amino acids long. V lost 5 bases, J lost 4 bases, and 8 bases lay in between. CDR1 is SGHTA, CDR2 FQGNSA, per germline. The full variable domain, with the rest looked up from reference TRBV7-2 and TRBJ1-2, is GAGVSQSPSNKVTEKGKDVELRCDPISGHTALYWYRQSLGQGLEFLIYFQGNSAPDKSGLPSDRFSAERTGGSVSTLTIQRTQQEDSAVYLCASSEDSYGYTFGSGTRLTVV.

On this clone itself: The read falls 3 residues short of the CDR3 end, and the missing part is taken from the germline J gene. This chain connects TRBV7-3 to TRBJ2-3; 9 bases map to TRBD2. This CDR3 is 14 amino acids long. The germline V gene has CDR1 SGHTA and CDR2 FQGTGA. This chain's CDR3 is CASSLSGREETQYF. The CDR3 bases that were read are TGTGCCAGCAGCTTAAGCGGGAGGGAGGAGACG.

With respect to this clone: Read data end 3 residues before the CDR3 end; the end is taken from the germline J gene. V gene TRBV5-1 combines with J gene TRBJ1-1; D remains ambiguous. V was pared by 3 bases and J by 0 bases, with 6 bases between. Per the germline V gene, CDR1 is SGHRS and CDR2 is YFSETQ. The CDR3 runs to 13 residues. CDR3 DNA (partial): TGCGCCAGCAGCTATACATTGAACACTGAA. It specifies CASSYTLNTE. The complete CDR3 sequence is CASSYTLNTEAFF.

The CDR3 loop is CASSLQLSGYGEQYF. CDR3 DNA (partial): TGTGCCAGCAGCTTACAGCTCAGCGGGTACGGCGAG. The J gene is TRBJ2-7, the V gene TRBV11-2; TRBD2 might be the D (6 bases). The read comes to an end 3 residues before the CDR3 does, leaving the germline J gene to fill in the end. This CDR3 is built from 15 residues. Germline V lookup: CDR1 SGHAT, CDR2 FQNNGV. The V end was cut by 2 bases, the J end by 6 bases, with 17 bases between.

Details on this clone: The read gets to within 3 residues of the CDR3 end, and the germline J gene fills in the rest. V and J are TRBV6-4 and TRBJ1-1; possibly TRBD1 for D (5 bases). Germline CDR1 and CDR2: MRHNA and SNTAGT. Trimming removed 2 bases at V and 0 bases at J, with 16 bases between. The CDR3 length is 17 residues. The CDR3: CASSDDWTSTLNTEAFF. The DNA read from the CDR3 is TGTGCCAGCAGTGACGATTGGACATCCACCTTGAACACTGAA.

A note on this clone: The CDR3 end falls 3 residues outside the read, so it is completed with the germline J gene. The chain uses TRBV30 and TRBJ2-3; 7 bases match TRBD1. There are 12 residues in the CDR3. The V gene's germline CDR1 is GTSNPN and CDR2 SVGIG (reference sequence). The sequenced part of the CDR3 DNA is TGTGCCTTCGACAGGGCTAATCAGCCG. It encodes CAFDRANQP. The whole CDR3 sequence is CAFDRANQPQYF.

Notes on this clone: The read ends 3 residues early relative to the CDR3; the germline J gene fills the gap. The rearrangement links TRBV20-1 to TRBJ2-2; tentatively, D is TRBD2 (6 bases). This CDR3 is 14 amino acids long. Germline CDR1 DFQATT, CDR2 SNEGSKA (reference sequence). The V gene lost 5 bases and the J gene lost 2 bases, with 12 bases spanning the gap. CDR3 loop: CSASGTVNTGELFF. The covered CDR3 bases are TGCAGTGCTTCCGGGACTGTTAACACCGGGGAG.

CDR3 sequence reads: CASSLLQGFGANVLTF. CDR3 bases read: TGCGCCAGCAGCTTGCTACAGGGGTTTGGGGCCAACGTC. The rearrangement joins TRBV5-1 to TRBJ2-6, with 7 nucleotides matching TRBD1. Read data end 3 residues before the CDR3 end; the end is taken from the germline J gene. The CDR3 contains 16 residues. CDR1 and CDR2 (germline): SGHRS, YFSETQ. V lost 1 base, J lost 3 bases, and 4 bases stayed unmatched.

With respect to this clone: The read finishes 3 residues shy of the CDR3 end, and the germline J gene is used to complete it. V is TRBV20-1 and J is TRBJ1-5; 10 positions agree with TRBD1. V trimming: 3 bases; J trimming: 5 bases; junction bases outside the gene matches: 7. Germline CDR1 is DFQATT and CDR2 is SNEGSKA (reference sequence). The CDR3 is 15 amino acids. Incomplete CDR3 DNA: TGCAGTGCTAGGGGAGACAGGGGGCCCGATCAGCCC. It is translated as CSARGDRGPDQP. The CDR3 in full is CSARGDRGPDQPQHF.

A word on this clone: The CDR3 is cut off 3 residues early in the read; its end comes from the germline J gene. J is TRBJ2-5 and V is TRBV10-3; the D is unclear. Germline assignment: CDR1 ENHRY and CDR2 SYGVKD. Trimming left V 2 bases short and J 5 bases short, with 3 bases between. This CDR3 contains 11 residues. CDR3 DNA (partial): TGTGCCATCAGTGAGCGGGAGACC. As protein: CAISERET. The entire CDR3 sequence reads CAISERETQYF.

A word on this clone: The read halts 3 residues ahead of the CDR3 end, with the missing end drawn from the germline J gene. This sequence joins TRBV30 and TRBJ1-1; the match to TRBD1 covers 7 bases. The CDR3 consists of 13 residues. V shed 5 bases and J 3 bases; nucleotides not matched to a gene: 6. CDR1 GTSNPN and CDR2 SVGIG come from the germline V gene (reference sequence). The DNA read from the CDR3 is TGTGCCTGGGACAGGGCGGAAGACACTGAA. Amino acids: CAWDRAEDTE. The CDR3 in full is CAWDRAEDTEAFF.

Turning to this clone: From the germline J gene comes the end of the CDR3, since the read stops 3 residues before it. The J gene is TRBJ2-7, the V gene TRBV4-1; no clear D gene. Trimming shortened V by 1 base and J by 2 bases, and 12 bases separated the two germline ends. The germline V gene encodes CDR1 MGHRA and CDR2 YSYEKL. This CDR3 spans 15 amino acids. Incomplete CDR3 DNA: TGCGCCAGCAGCCAAGTTTGTTGCAGGCCCTACGAG. It translates to CASSQVCCRPYE. The entire CDR3 is CASSQVCCRPYEQYF.

A note on this clone: The read is 3 residues too short to cover the CDR3 end, so that end is filled in from the germline J gene. This rearrangement joins TRBV7-3 to TRBJ2-5, with 12 bases identical to TRBD2. Germline V CDR1 and CDR2: SGHTA, FQGTGA. CDR3 size: 18 residues. J lost 4 bases, V lost 5 bases, and 14 bases had no gene match. Incomplete CDR3 DNA: TGTGCCAGCAGCCCATTCTCTAGCGGGAGGGCCCGGTCAGAGACC. This codes for CASSPFSSGRARSET. The full CDR3 reads CASSPFSSGRARSETQYF.

As regards this clone: The DNA ends 3 residues before the CDR3 does, and the rest of the CDR3 is filled in from the germline J gene. This chain connects TRBV10-3 to TRBJ2-5, with 15 bases matching TRBD2. Trimming removed 8 bases from V and 2 bases from J; junction bases left unmatched: 0. The V gene's germline CDR1 is ENHRY and CDR2 SYGVKD. This CDR3 comprises 14 residues. The covered CDR3 bases are TGTGCCATCGGACTAGCGGGGGGGCAAGAGACC. Residues: CAIGLAGGQET. The whole CDR3 is CAIGLAGGQETQYF.

On this clone itself: The read falls 3 residues short of the CDR3 end, and the missing part is taken from the germline J gene. The J gene is TRBJ1-5, the V gene TRBV11-2; D is unclear. CDR1 is SGHAT and CDR2 is FQNNGV in the germline V gene. The CDR3 has 12 residues. The CDR3 loop is CASSLDNGPQHF. The DNA read from the CDR3 is TGTGCCAGCAGCTTAGATAATGGCCCC.

About this clone: The sequenced fragment ends 3 residues before the CDR3 boundary, so the rest is inferred from the germline J gene. The chain is built from TRBV7-2 and TRBJ2-7; 7 nucleotides line up with TRBD2. The CDR3 is 14 residues long. Looked up from germline, CDR1 is SGHTA and CDR2 is FQGNSA. J lost 2 bases, V lost 7 bases, and 8 bases had no gene match. This CDR3 is CASKGGGKTYEQYF. The sequenced part of the CDR3 DNA is TGTGCCAGCAAGGGCGGGGGTAAAACCTACGAG. Based on the CDR3 plus reference TRBV7-2 and TRBJ2-7, the full variable domain is GAGVSQSPSNKVTEKGKDVELRCDPISGHTALYWYRQSLGQGLEFLIYFQGNSAPDKSGLPSDRFSAERTGGSVSTLTIQRTQQEDSAVYLCASKGGGKTYEQYFGPGTRLTVT.

Points on this clone: The read finishes 3 residues shy of the CDR3 end, and the germline J gene is used to complete it. The chain links TRBV5-4 to TRBJ1-2; the match to TRBD1 covers 7 bases. CDR1 is SGHNT and CDR2 is YYREEE in the germline V gene (reference sequence). V gave up 2 bases and J gave up 4 bases; unmatched junction bases: 8. The CDR3 loop spans 15 amino acids. CDR3 DNA (partial): TGTGCCAGCAGCTTCGCCCGACAGGGAGGCTATGGC. Its translation is CASSFARQGGYG. The whole CDR3 is CASSFARQGGYGYTF.

Regarding this clone: Sequencing ends 3 residues short of the CDR3 end; the germline J gene provides the rest. The rearrangement links TRBV30 to TRBJ2-2, with 9 bases that match TRBD2. This CDR3 contains 14 residues. Trimming took 5 bases from V and 2 from J; bases not matched to a gene: 3. Per the germline V gene, CDR1 is GTSNPN and CDR2 is SVGIG (reference sequence). The chain's CDR3 is CAWVGLANTGELFF. Incomplete CDR3 DNA: TGTGCCTGGGTGGGACTAGCAAACACCGGGGAG.

Regarding this clone: The CDR3 goes on 3 residues after the read ends, and that part is filled in from the germline J gene. The genes are TRBV6-2 or TRBV6-3 and TRBJ1-1, with TRBD1 identical over 8 bases. The CDR3 has 14 residues. Germline values: CDR1 MNHEY, CDR2 SVGEGT. J lost 0 bases, V lost 6 bases, and 3 bases had no gene match. The CDR3 reads CASSSQGVNTEAFF. The CDR3 DNA, read in part, is TGTGCCAGCAGCTCACAGGGGGTGAACACTGAA.